Listed below are T cell receptor beta chains from one sample, sequenced in a study of T cell responses to AZD1222 COVID-19 vaccine. Sequencing was performed with immunoSEQ multiplex PCR; in TCRdb, only in-frame clones are kept and a portion is missing. The sample holds around 130,000 clones, over 85% seen once. Sample: peripheral blood, taken on day 0 of AZD1222 vaccination. The receptors derive from an adult in good health. CDR3s include the opening cysteine and the closing phenylalanine or tryptophan. Each record gives: V gene, clone size, D gene, J gene, CDR3 DNA, CDR3 protein. D genes are given only for firm matches. Clone size, where shown, is once, few, many, or a class for clones that have expanded.

>TRBV19|NA|NA|TRBJ1-5
TGTGCCAGTAGTTGGGTGAGCAATCAGCCCCAGCATTTT
CASSWVSNQPQHF
>TRBV6-5|NA|NA|TRBJ1-3
TGTGCCAGCACCCCCCCTGGGGGAAACACCATATATTTT
CASTPPGGNTIYF
>TRBV3-1/TRBV3-2|NA|NA|TRBJ1-1
TGTGCCAGCAGCCCGGTCGGTGGCACTGAAGCTTTCTTT
CASSPVGGTEAFF
>TRBV28|NA|NA|TRBJ1-5
TGTGCCAGCAGTTTAAGGCAGGGATATCAGCCCCAGCATTTT
CASSLRQGYQPQHF
>TRBV29-1|NA|NA|TRBJ1-5
TGCAGCGTTGTTGAGGTGGTAGGTCAGCCCCAGCATTTT
CSVVEVVGQPQHF
>TRBV27|NA|TRBD2|TRBJ2-5
TGTGCCAGCAAAAAGCGGGGGGGATGGGAGACCCAGTACTTC
CASKKRGGWETQYF
>TRBV28|few|TRBD1|TRBJ2-1
TGTGCCAGCAGTCAGACAGGGGAAACCTACAATGAGCAGTTCTTC
CASSQTGETYNEQFF
>TRBV25-1|NA|NA|TRBJ2-7
TGTGCCAGCAGTGAAAGGGGGGGGCCCTACGAGCAGTACTTC
CASSERGGPYEQYF
>TRBV29-1|NA|NA|TRBJ2-3
TGCAGCGTTGAAGTTCCTCAGGCAGATACGCAGTATTTT
CSVEVPQADTQYF
>TRBV29-1|NA|NA|TRBJ2-2
TGCAGCGTTTTTTTTAATCACGGGAAGCTGTTTTTT
CSVFFNHGKLFF
>TRBV5-1|NA|TRBD2|TRBJ2-1
TGCGCCAGCAGCCCTCAACTAGCGGGGGGGTACAATGAGCAGTTCTTC
CASSPQLAGGYNEQFF
>TRBV28|NA|NA|TRBJ1-6
TGTGCCAGCAGTTTGGTCCAGGGAGGTAGATTTTCACCCCTCCACTTT
CASSLVQGGRFSPLHF
>TRBV18|NA|TRBD1|TRBJ1-2
TGTGCCAGCTCACTTGGGACAGATGATGGCTACACCTTC
CASSLGTDDGYTF
>TRBV2|NA|NA|TRBJ1-2
TGTGCCAGCAGTCTGGACGCAGCTCGTGGCTACACCTTC
CASSLDAARGYTF
>TRBV5-1|NA|NA|TRBJ1-1
TGCGCCAGCAGCTTGGACAGGGAAGCTTTCTTT
CASSLDREAFF
>TRBV28|NA|TRBD1|TRBJ1-2
TGTGCCAGCAGTTTCAATATTTACAGGGGAGGCTATGGCTACACCTTC
CASSFNIYRGGYGYTF
>TRBV7-6|NA|NA|TRBJ2-2
TGTGTGCTGACGGACGCCACCGGGGAGCTGTTTTTT
CVLTDATGELFF
>TRBV11-2|few|NA|TRBJ2-7
TGTGCCAGCAGCTTTCGTGGGACGCTCTACGAGCAGTACTTC
CASSFRGTLYEQYF
>TRBV29-1|NA|TRBD2|TRBJ2-7
TGCAGCGTACTCGGGCGGGAGGGCTACGAGCAGTACTTC
CSVLGREGYEQYF
>TRBV29-1|NA|TRBD2|TRBJ2-7
TGCAGCGTTGCCCCCCAGCGGGGGGCCTCCTACGAGCAGTACTTC
CSVAPQRGASYEQYF